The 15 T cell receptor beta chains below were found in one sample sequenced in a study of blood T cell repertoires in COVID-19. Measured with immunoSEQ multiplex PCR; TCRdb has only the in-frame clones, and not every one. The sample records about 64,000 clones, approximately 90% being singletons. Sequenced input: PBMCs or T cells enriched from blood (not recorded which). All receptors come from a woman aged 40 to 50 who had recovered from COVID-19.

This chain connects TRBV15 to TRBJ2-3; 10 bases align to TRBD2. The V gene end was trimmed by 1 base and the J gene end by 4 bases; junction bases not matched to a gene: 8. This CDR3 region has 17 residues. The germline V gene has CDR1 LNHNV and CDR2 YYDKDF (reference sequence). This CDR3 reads CATSRGGLAGASDTQYF. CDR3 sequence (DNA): TGTGCCACCAGCAGAGGGGGCCTAGCGGGGGCATCAGATACGCAGTATTTT.

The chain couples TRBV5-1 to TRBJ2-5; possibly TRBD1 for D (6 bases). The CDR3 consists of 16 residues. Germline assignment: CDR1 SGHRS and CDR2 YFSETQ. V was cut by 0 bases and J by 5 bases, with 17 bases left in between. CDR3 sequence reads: CASSLGGSRGSETQYF. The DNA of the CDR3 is TGCGCCAGCAGCTTGGGAGGCAGCAGGGGATCGGAGACCCAGTACTTC.

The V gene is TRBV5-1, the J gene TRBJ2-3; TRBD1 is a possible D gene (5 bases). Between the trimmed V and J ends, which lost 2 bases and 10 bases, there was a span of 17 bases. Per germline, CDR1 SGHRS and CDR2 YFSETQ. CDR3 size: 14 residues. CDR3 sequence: CASSLGPAVGAQYF. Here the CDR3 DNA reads TGCGCCAGCAGCTTAGGCCCCGCAGTAGGGGCGCAGTATTTT.

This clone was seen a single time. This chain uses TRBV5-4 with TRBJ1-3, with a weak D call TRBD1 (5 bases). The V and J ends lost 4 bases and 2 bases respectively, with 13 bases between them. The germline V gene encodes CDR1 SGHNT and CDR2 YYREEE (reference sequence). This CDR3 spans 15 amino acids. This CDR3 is CASSDSGAAGNTIYF. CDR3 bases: TGTGCCAGCAGCGATAGTGGGGCGGCTGGAAACACCATATATTTT.

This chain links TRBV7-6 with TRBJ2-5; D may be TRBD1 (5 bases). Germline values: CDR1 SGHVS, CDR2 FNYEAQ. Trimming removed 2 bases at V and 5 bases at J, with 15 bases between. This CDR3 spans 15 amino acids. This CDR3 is CASSLRGQVTETQYF. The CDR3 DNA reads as TGTGCCAGCAGCTTAAGGGGTCAGGTAACGGAGACCCAGTACTTC. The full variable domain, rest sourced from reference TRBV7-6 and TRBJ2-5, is GAGVSQSPRYKVTKRGQDVALRCDPISGHVSLYWYRQALGQGPEFLTYFNYEAQQDKSGLPNDRFSAERPEGSISTLTIQRTEQRDSAMYRCASSLRGQVTETQYFGPGTRLLVL.

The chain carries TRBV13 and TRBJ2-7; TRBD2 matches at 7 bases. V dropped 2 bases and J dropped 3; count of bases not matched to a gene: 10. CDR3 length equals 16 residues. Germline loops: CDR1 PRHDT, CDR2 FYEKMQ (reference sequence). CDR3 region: CASSLLAGGGFYEQYF. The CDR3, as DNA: TGTGCCAGCAGCTTACTAGCTGGGGGGGGATTCTACGAGCAGTACTTC.

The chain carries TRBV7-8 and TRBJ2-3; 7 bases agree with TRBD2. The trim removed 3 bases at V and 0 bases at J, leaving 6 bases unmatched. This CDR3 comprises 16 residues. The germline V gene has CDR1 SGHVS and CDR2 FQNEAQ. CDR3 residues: CASSFYERDSTDTQYF. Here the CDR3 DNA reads TGTGCCAGCAGCTTTTACGAGCGGGACAGCACAGATACGCAGTATTTT.

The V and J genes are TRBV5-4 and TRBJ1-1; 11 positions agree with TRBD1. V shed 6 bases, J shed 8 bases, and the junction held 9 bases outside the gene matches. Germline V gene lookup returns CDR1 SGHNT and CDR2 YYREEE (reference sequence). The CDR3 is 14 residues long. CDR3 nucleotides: TGTGCCAGCACCAGCAGGACAGGGGGCGGAGAAGCTTTCTTT. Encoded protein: CASTSRTGGGEAFF.

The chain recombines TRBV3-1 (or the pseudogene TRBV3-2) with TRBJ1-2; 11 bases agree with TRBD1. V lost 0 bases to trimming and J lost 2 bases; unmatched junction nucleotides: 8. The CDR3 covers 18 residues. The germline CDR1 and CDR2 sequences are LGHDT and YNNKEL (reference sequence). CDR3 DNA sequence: TGTGCCAGCAGCCAAGATCGGCGGACAGGGGGCACCAACTATGGCTACACCTTC. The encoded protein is CASSQDRRTGGTNYGYTF.

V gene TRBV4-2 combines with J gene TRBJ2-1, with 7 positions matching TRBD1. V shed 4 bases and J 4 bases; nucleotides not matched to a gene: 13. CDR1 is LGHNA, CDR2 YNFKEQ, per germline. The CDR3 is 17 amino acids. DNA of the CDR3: TGTGCCAGCAGCCGGCCTTCTGGGACAGCCATATACAATGAGCAGTTCTTC. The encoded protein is CASSRPSGTAIYNEQFF.

The CDR3 nucleotides read TGTGCCAGCAGTACCACAGGGGTCAGCACAGATACGCAGTATTTT. Its translation: CASSTTGVSTDTQYF. The chain carries TRBV6-4 and TRBJ2-3, with TRBD1 matching 7 bases. V shed 5 bases, J shed 0 bases, and the junction held 5 bases outside the gene matches. Germline CDR1 and CDR2: MRHNA and SNTAGT. The CDR3 sequence is 15 residues long.

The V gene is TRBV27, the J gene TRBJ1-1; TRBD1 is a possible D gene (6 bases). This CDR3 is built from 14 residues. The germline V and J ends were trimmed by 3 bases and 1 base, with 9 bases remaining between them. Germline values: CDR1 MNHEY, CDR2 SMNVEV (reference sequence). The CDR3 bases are TGTGCCAGCAGTTTCCTAGGGGGGAACACTGAAGCTTTCTTT. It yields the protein CASSFLGGNTEAFF.

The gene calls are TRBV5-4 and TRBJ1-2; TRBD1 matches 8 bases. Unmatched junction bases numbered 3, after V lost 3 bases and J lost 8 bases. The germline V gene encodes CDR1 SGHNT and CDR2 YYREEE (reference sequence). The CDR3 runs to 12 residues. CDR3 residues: CASSSTGVGYTF. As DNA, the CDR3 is TGTGCCAGCAGCTCGACAGGGGTCGGCTACACCTTC.

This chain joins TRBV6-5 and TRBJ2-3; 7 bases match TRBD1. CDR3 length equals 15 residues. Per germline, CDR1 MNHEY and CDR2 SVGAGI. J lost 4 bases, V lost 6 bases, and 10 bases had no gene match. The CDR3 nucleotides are TGTGCCAGCAGCCTCCGACAGGGAAGCCCAGATACGCAGTATTTT. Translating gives CASSLRQGSPDTQYF.

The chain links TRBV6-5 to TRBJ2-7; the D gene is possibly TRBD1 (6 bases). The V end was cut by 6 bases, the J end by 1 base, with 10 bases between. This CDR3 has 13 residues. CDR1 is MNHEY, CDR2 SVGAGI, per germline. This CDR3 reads CASSLGQSYEQYF. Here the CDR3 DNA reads TGTGCCAGCAGCTTAGGACAGTCCTACGAGCAGTACTTC.